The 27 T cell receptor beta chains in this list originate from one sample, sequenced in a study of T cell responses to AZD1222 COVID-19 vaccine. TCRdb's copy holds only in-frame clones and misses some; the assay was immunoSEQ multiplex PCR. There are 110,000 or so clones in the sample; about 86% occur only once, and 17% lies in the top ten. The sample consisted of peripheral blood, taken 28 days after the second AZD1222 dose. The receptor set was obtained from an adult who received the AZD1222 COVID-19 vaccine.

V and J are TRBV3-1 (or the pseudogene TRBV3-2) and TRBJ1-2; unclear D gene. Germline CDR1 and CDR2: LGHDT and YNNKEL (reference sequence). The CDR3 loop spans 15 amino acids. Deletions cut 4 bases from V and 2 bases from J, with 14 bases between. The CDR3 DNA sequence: TGTGCCAGCAGCCCCCACGGGGTAGCGAACTATGGCTACACCTTC. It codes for CASSPHGVANYGYTF.

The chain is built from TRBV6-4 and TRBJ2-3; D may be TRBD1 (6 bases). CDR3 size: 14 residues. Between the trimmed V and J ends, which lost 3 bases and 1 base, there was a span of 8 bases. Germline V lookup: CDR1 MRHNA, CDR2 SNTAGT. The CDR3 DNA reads TGTGCCAGCAGTGAGGCAGGGGGCACAGATACGCAGTATTTT. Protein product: CASSEAGGTDTQYF.

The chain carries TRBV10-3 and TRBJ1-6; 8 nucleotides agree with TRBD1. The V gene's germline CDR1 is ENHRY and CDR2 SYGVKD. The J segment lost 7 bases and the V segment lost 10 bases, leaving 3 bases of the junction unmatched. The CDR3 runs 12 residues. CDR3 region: CATGQGNSPLHF. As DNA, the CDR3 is TGTGCCACAGGACAGGGCAATTCACCCCTCCACTTT.

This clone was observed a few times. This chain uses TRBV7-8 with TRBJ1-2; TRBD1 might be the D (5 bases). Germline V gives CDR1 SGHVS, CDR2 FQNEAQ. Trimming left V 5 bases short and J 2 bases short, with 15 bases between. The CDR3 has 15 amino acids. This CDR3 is CASSRDRTGNYGYTF. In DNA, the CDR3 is TGTGCCAGCAGCCGTGACAGAACTGGGAACTATGGCTACACCTTC. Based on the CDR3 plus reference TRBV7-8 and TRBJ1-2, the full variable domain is GAGVSQSPRYKVAKRGQDVALRCDPISGHVSLFWYQQALGQGPEFLTYFQNEAQLDKSGLPSDRFFAERPEGSVSTLKIQRTQQEDSAVYLCASSRDRTGNYGYTFGSGTRLTVV.

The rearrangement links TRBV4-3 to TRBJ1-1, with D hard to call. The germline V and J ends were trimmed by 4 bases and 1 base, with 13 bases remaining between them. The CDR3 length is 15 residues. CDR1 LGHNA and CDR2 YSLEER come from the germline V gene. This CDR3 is CASSPQANANTEAFF. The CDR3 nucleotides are TGCGCCAGCAGCCCCCAGGCCAATGCGAACACTGAAGCTTTCTTT.

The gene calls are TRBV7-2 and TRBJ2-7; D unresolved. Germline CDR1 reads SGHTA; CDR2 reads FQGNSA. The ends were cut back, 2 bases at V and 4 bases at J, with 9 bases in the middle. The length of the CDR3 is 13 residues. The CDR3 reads CASSLLVGYEQYF. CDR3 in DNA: TGTGCCAGCAGCTTATTGGTGGGATACGAGCAGTACTTC.

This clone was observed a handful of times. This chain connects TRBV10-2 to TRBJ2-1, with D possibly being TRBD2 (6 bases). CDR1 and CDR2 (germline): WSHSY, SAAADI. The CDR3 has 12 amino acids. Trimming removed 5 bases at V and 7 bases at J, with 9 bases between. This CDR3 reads CASSPSENEQFF. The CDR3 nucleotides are TGCGCCAGCAGTCCTAGCGAGAATGAGCAGTTCTTC.

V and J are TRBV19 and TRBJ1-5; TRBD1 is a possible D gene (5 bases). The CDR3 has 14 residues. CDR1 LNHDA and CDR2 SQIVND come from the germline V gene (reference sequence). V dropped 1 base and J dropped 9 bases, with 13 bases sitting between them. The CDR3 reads CASSIVTWGWPQHF. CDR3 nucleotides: TGTGCCAGTAGTATAGTGACGTGGGGGTGGCCCCAGCATTTT.

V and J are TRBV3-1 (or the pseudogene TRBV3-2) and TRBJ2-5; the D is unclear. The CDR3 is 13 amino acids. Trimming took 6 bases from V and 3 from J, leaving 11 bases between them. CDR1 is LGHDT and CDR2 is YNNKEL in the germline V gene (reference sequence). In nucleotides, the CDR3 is TGTGCCAGCAGTCGAACTGGAAAAGAGACCCAGTACTTC. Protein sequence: CASSRTGKETQYF.

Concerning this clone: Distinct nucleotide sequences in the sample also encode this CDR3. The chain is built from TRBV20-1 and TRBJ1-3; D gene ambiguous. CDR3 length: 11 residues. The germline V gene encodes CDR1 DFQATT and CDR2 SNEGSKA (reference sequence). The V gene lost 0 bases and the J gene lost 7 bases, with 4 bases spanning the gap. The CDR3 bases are TGCAGTGCTAGAGATTCGAACACCATATATTTT. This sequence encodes CSARDSNTIYF.

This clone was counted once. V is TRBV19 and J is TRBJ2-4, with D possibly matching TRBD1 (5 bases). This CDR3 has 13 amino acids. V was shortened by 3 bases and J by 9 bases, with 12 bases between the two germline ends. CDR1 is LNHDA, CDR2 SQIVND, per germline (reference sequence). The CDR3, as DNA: TGTGCCAGTAGTATTCAGGGATCGGGCATTCAGTACTTC. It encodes CASSIQGSGIQYF.

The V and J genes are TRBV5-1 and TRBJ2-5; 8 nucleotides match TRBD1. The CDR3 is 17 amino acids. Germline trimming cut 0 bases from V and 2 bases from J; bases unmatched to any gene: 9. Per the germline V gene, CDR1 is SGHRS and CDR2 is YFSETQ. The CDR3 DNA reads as TGCGCCAGCAGCTTGGGTCAGCAGGGGGCTACACAAGAGACCCAGTACTTC. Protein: CASSLGQQGATQETQYF.

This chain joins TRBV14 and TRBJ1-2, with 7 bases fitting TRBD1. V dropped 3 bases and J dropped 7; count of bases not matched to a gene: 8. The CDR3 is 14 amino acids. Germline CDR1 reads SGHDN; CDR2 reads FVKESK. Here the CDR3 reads CASSHLGQERGYTF. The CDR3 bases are TGTGCCAGCAGCCATTTAGGACAGGAGCGTGGCTACACCTTC. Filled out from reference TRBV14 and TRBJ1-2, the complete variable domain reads EAGVTQFPSHSVIEKGQTVTLRCDPISGHDNLYWYRRVMGKEIKFLLHFVKESKQDESGMPNNRFLAERTGGTYSTLKVQPAELEDSGVYFCASSHLGQERGYTFGSGTRLTVV.

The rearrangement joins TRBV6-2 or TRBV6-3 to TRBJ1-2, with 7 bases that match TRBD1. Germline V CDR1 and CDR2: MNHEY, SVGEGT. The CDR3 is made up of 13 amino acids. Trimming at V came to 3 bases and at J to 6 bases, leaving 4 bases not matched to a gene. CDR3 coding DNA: TGTGCCAGCAGTTATAGGGACAGCAATGGCTACACCTTC. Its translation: CASSYRDSNGYTF.

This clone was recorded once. The CDR3 coding sequence is TGTGCCAACCATATATTAAAATTAGCGGGAGAGACTTACGAGCAGTACTTC. This translates into CANHILKLAGETYEQYF. This chain links TRBV10-3 with TRBJ2-7, with 9 bases identical to TRBD2. With V trimmed by 10 bases and J by 4 bases, 20 bases remained unmatched. The CDR3 is 17 amino acids. From germline, CDR1 is ENHRY and CDR2 SYGVKD.

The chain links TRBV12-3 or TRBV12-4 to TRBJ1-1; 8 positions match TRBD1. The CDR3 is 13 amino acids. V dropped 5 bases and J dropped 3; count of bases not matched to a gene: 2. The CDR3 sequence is CASSPTGDTEAFF. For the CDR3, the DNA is TGTGCCAGCAGTCCGACAGGGGACACTGAAGCTTTCTTT.

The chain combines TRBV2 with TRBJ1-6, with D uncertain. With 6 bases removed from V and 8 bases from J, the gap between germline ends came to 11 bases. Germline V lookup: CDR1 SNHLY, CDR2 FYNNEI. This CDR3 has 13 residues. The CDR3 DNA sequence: TGTGCCAGCAGCCCCCGACAAGATTCACCCCTCCACTTT. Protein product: CASSPRQDSPLHF.

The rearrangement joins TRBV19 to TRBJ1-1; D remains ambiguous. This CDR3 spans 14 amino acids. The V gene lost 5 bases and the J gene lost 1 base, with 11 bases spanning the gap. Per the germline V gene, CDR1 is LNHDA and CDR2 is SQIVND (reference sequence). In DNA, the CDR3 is TGTGCCAGTAGTCTTGCGTCTGAGAACACTGAAGCTTTCTTT. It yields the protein CASSLASENTEAFF.

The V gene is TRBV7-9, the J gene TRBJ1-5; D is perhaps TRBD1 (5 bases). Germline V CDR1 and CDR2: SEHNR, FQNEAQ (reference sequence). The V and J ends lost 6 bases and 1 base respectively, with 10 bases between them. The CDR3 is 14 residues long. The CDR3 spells CASSDRDSNQPQHF. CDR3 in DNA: TGTGCCAGCAGTGACCGGGACAGCAATCAGCCCCAGCATTTT.

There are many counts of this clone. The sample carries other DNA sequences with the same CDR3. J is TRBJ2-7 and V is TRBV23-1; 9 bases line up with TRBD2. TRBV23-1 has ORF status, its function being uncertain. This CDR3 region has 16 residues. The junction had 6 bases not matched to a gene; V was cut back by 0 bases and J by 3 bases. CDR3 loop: CASSQSAGGPIYEQYF. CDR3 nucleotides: TGCGCCAGCAGTCAATCGGCGGGAGGGCCAATCTACGAGCAGTACTTC.

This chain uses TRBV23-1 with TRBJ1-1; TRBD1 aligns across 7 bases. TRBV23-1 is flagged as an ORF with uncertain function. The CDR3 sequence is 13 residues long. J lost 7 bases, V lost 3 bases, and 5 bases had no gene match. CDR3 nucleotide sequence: TGCGCCAGCAGTCAGGAGGGACAGCGTGAAGCTTTCTTT. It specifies CASSQEGQREAFF.

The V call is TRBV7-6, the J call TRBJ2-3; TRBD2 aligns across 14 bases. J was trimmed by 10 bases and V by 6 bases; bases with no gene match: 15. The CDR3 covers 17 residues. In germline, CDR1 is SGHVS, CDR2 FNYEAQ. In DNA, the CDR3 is TGTGCCAGCAGTCTCAGAGGGACTAGCGGGAGTGTGGAAGCGCAGTATTTT. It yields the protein CASSLRGTSGSVEAQYF.

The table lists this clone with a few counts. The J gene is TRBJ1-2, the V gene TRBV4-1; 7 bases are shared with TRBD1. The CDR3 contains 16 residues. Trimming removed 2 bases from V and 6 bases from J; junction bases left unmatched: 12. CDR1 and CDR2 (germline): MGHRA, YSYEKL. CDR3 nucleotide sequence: TGCGCCAGCAGCCAAATGGGGGTGACAGGGACCCATGGCTACACCTTC. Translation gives CASSQMGVTGTHGYTF.

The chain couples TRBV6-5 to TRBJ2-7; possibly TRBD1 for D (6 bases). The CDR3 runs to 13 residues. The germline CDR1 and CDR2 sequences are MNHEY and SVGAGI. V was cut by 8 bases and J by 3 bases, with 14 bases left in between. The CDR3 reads CASARGRGYEQYF. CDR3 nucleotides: TGTGCCAGCGCCAGGGGCAGAGGCTACGAGCAGTACTTC.

CDR3 residues: CASSQDRHSGELFF. Written as DNA, the CDR3 is TGTGCCAGCAGCCAAGATCGGCATTCGGGGGAGCTGTTTTTT. The gene calls are TRBV4-2 and TRBJ2-2; D gene unclear. The CDR3 extends over 14 amino acids. Germline values: CDR1 LGHNA, CDR2 YNFKEQ. V gave up 0 bases and J gave up 8 bases, with 10 bases separating them.

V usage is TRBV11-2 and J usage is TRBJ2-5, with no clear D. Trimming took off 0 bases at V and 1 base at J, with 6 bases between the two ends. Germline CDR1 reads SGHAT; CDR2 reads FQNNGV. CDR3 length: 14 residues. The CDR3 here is CASSLDRIQETQYF. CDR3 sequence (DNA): TGTGCCAGCAGCTTAGACCGTATCCAAGAGACCCAGTACTTC.

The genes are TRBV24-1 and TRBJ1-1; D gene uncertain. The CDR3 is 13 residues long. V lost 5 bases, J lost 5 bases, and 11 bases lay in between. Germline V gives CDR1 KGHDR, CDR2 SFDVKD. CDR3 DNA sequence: TGTGCCACCAGTGCCTCGGGAATGACTGAAGCTTTCTTT. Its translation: CATSASGMTEAFF.